This entry lists 21 T cell receptor beta chains sequenced from one sample in a study of T-cell memory formation after mild COVID-19. TCRdb re-analysed the 5' RACE reads in MiXCR, keeping a single row per CDR3 protein. The sample has about 290,000 distinct CDR3 sequences, around a sixth seen once. Material for sequencing was PBMCs or a T cell subset sorted from them (not recorded which). These receptors were obtained from a man younger than 30 who had mild COVID-19 (a few samples of this study predate the infection). Cell type and time point are not known.

This chain links TRBV7-2 with TRBJ2-1; TRBD1 matches 8 bases. The CDR3 has 16 amino acids. Germline-derived CDR1 and CDR2 are SGHTA and FQGNSA. V shed 5 bases and J 4 bases; nucleotides not matched to a gene: 10. CDR3 bases: TGTGCCAGCAGCCAATGGACAGGGTCGGTATACAATGAGCAGTTCTTC. Amino acid sequence: CASSQWTGSVYNEQFF.

This clonotype was found a few times. The chain joins TRBV20-1 to TRBJ2-1; TRBD2 might be the D (7 bases). Trimming removed 0 bases from V and 6 bases from J, with 18 bases in between. This CDR3 is 16 amino acids long. Germline CDR1 reads DFQATT; CDR2 reads SNEGSKA (reference sequence). The DNA of the CDR3 is TGCAGTGCTAGAGAAGGGGGGAGGGGATTTATCAATGAGCAGTTCTTC. Encoded protein: CSAREGGRGFINEQFF.

In its sample, this clonotype was seen a few times. The CDR3 sequence: CASSGTGSNNSPLHF. The CDR3 nucleotides are TGCGCCAGCAGCGGAACTGGCAGTAATAATTCACCCCTCCACTTT. The V and J genes are TRBV5-1 and TRBJ1-6; no firm D call. Trimming cost V 4 bases and J 5 bases, with 13 bases left between them. The germline gives CDR1 SGHRS, CDR2 YFSETQ. This CDR3 has 15 residues.

This clonotype was detected a few times. The chain joins TRBV5-1 to TRBJ2-1; 10 nucleotides match TRBD2. The CDR3 runs 14 residues. The V and J ends lost 6 bases and 4 bases, in that order; junction bases with no gene match: 4. In germline, CDR1 is SGHRS, CDR2 YFSETQ. The chain's CDR3 is CASTLAGEYNEQFF. CDR3 sequence (DNA): TGCGCCAGCACCCTAGCGGGGGAGTACAATGAGCAGTTCTTC. Complete variable domain (other parts from reference TRBV5-1 and TRBJ2-1): KAGVTQTPRYLIKTRGQQVTLSCSPISGHRSVSWYQQTPGQGLQFLFEYFSETQRNKGNFPGRFSGRQFSNSRSEMNVSTLELGDSALYLCASTLAGEYNEQFFGPGTRLTVL.

There are many counts of this clonotype. CDR3 coding DNA: TGTGCCAGCAGCTTTACTGGGGGGGGATACACAGATACGCAGTATTTT. Translation gives CASSFTGGGYTDTQYF. The rearrangement joins TRBV7-2 to TRBJ2-3, with TRBD2 matching 7 bases. The ends lost 3 bases at V and 2 bases at J; junction bases unmatched: 8. Looked up from germline, CDR1 is SGHTA and CDR2 is FQGNSA. The CDR3 extends over 16 amino acids.

The chain is built from TRBV29-1 and TRBJ1-1, with D hard to call. CDR1 is SQVTM, CDR2 ANQGSEA, per germline. CDR3 size: 12 residues. The germline V and J ends were trimmed by 4 bases and 0 bases, with 6 bases remaining between them. This CDR3 reads CSVGYMNTEAFF. Here the CDR3 DNA reads TGCAGCGTTGGGTACATGAACACTGAAGCTTTCTTT.

The genes are TRBV5-5 and TRBJ1-2; D is uncertain. Between the trimmed V and J ends, which lost 4 bases and 2 bases, there was a span of 9 bases. Germline loops: CDR1 SGHKS, CDR2 YYEKEE (reference sequence). The CDR3 extends over 13 amino acids. Here the CDR3 DNA reads TGTGCCAGCAGCGCCGACTGGAACTATGGCTACACCTTC. Protein product: CASSADWNYGYTF.

V usage is TRBV4-3 and J usage is TRBJ2-2, with D hard to call. The CDR3 runs to 15 residues. V shed 1 base and J shed 1 base, with 7 bases lying between them. CDR1 is LGHNA, CDR2 YSLEER, per germline. CDR3 residues: CASSQGPGNTGELFF. In nucleotides, the CDR3 is TGCGCCAGCAGCCAAGGCCCGGGGAACACCGGGGAGCTGTTTTTT.

A single count supports this clonotype. The chain uses TRBV30 and TRBJ1-2; tentatively, D is TRBD1 (5 bases). V shed 0 bases and J shed 8 bases, with 13 bases lying between them. Germline V gene lookup returns CDR1 GTSNPN and CDR2 SVGIG (reference sequence). CDR3 length equals 13 residues. The CDR3 reads CAWSVWGSEGYTF. DNA for the CDR3: TGTGCCTGGAGTGTATGGGGCAGTGAAGGCTACACCTTC.

This chain joins TRBV5-1 and TRBJ1-3, with a possible D match to TRBD1 (5 bases). The germline V and J ends were trimmed by 1 base and 0 bases, with 11 bases remaining between them. This CDR3 region has 16 residues. Looked up from germline, CDR1 is SGHRS and CDR2 is YFSETQ. CDR3 in amino acids: CASSLKGPNSGNTIYF. Written as DNA, the CDR3 is TGCGCCAGCAGCTTGAAGGGACCCAACTCTGGAAACACCATATATTTT.

This clonotype was picked up a small number of times. The J gene is TRBJ1-1, the V gene TRBV10-3, with 7 nucleotides matching TRBD1. Losses at the gene ends were 11 bases for V and 3 bases for J; bases not matched to a gene: 15. The CDR3 runs 15 residues. Germline V gene data show CDR1 as ENHRY and CDR2 as SYGVKD. As DNA, the CDR3 is TGTGCCTCACGCAGGGGGACTGACGAACACACTGAAGCTTTCTTT. Its translation: CASRRGTDEHTEAFF.

V gene TRBV7-9 combines with J gene TRBJ1-1, with D uncertain. There are 13 residues in the CDR3. V was shortened by 5 bases and J by 5 bases, with 12 bases between the two germline ends. Germline CDR1 SEHNR, CDR2 FQNEAQ (reference sequence). CDR3 amino acids: CASSRSSGTEAFF. Written as DNA, the CDR3 is TGTGCCAGCAGCAGAAGCTCCGGGACTGAAGCTTTCTTT.

The V and J genes are TRBV20-1 and TRBJ2-7; 8 bases align to TRBD1. The CDR3 covers 14 residues. CDR1 is DFQATT and CDR2 is SNEGSKA in the germline V gene (reference sequence). The trim removed 6 bases at V and 0 bases at J, leaving 7 bases unmatched. CDR3 nucleotide sequence: TGCAGTGCCGGTGGGACAGGTAGCTCCTACGAGCAGTACTTC. Amino acids: CSAGGTGSSYEQYF.

This clonotype was seen only a few times. The rearrangement joins TRBV6-6 to TRBJ2-5; D may correspond to TRBD1 or TRBD2 (5 bases each). CDR3 length equals 17 residues. CDR1 and CDR2 (germline): MNHNY, SVGAGI (reference sequence). V was trimmed by 0 bases and J by 1 base, leaving 15 bases between them. CDR3 nucleotide sequence: TGTGCCAGCAGTTACTCTCCCAGGGAGAGGGGCCAAGAGACCCAGTACTTC. Its protein product is CASSYSPRERGQETQYF.

The chain combines TRBV20-1 with TRBJ1-1, with 7 bases fitting TRBD1. Germline CDR1 and CDR2: DFQATT and SNEGSKA (reference sequence). The V segment lost 3 bases and the J segment 3 bases; nucleotides outside the gene matches: 4. This CDR3 spans 13 amino acids. CDR3 sequence (DNA): TGCAGTGCTAGTACAGGGGCCGACACTGAAGCTTTCTTT. Translation gives CSASTGADTEAFF.

Turning to this clonotype: A read error may be the cause here, since a much bigger clone is one base away. The genes are TRBV12-3 or TRBV12-4 and TRBJ1-1; D remains ambiguous. This CDR3 comprises 11 residues. The germline V and J ends were trimmed by 7 bases and 6 bases, with 9 bases remaining between them. Here the CDR3 reads CASMANSEAFF. CDR3 DNA: TGTGCCAGCATGGCAAACTCTGAAGCTTTCTTT.

This clonotype was seen only a few times. The rearrangement uses TRBV6-1 and TRBJ2-7; D possibly corresponds to TRBD2 (5 bases). The V gene's germline CDR1 is MNHNS and CDR2 SASEGT. Trimming cost V 6 bases and J 5 bases, with 20 bases left between them. This CDR3 comprises 15 residues. The chain's CDR3 is CASRRPGRLIDEQYF. The DNA for the CDR3 is TGTGCCAGCAGAAGACCGGGAAGATTGATCGACGAGCAGTACTTC.

There are a few counts of this clonotype. The CDR3 spells CASSGQFSGELFF. The CDR3 DNA follows: TGTGCCAGCAGCGGACAGTTCTCCGGGGAGCTGTTTTTT. The chain recombines TRBV6-6 with TRBJ2-2; tentatively, D is TRBD1 (6 bases). CDR3 length: 13 amino acids. Germline loops: CDR1 MNHNY, CDR2 SVGAGI (reference sequence). V lost 6 bases and J lost 6, with 11 bases in between.

This chain connects TRBV7-9 to TRBJ1-2; 11 bases match TRBD1. The length of the CDR3 is 16 residues. Losses at the gene ends were 5 bases for V and 6 bases for J; bases not matched to a gene: 11. Germline V CDR1 and CDR2: SEHNR, FQNEAQ (reference sequence). The CDR3 region is CASSRTRTGGGDGYTF. The CDR3 DNA follows: TGTGCCAGCAGCCGCACCCGGACAGGGGGCGGTGATGGCTACACCTTC.

The genes are TRBV5-1 and TRBJ2-5, with 9 bases that match TRBD2. CDR1 and CDR2 (germline): SGHRS, YFSETQ. The CDR3 consists of 15 residues. J was trimmed by 5 bases and V by 3 bases; bases with no gene match: 8. CDR3 coding DNA: TGCGCCAGCAGCTCGCCTCTAGCGGGGAGGGAGACCCAGTACTTC. It yields the protein CASSSPLAGRETQYF.

The chain is built from TRBV21-1 and TRBJ2-7; the D call of TRBD1 is as the table states it, not checked on the DNA. TRBV21-1 constitutes a pseudogene. This CDR3 comprises 18 residues. As DNA, the CDR3 is TGTGCCAGCAGCGAAATGGAGCCTAGGACAGGGGAAGGGTTCGGGCAGTACGTC. Its translation is CASSEMEPRTGEGFGQYV.